A selection of T cell receptor beta chains follows, all from one sample in a study of T-cell memory formation after mild COVID-19. Each CDR3 protein is one row after TCRdb ran MiXCR on the 5' RACE reads. The table has around 300,000 distinct CDR3 sequences, about an eighth seen once. The sample taken for sequencing was PBMCs or a T cell subset sorted from them (not recorded which). All receptors come from a man younger than 35 who had mild COVID-19 (a few samples of this study predate the infection). Cell type and time point are not known. CDR3s include the opening cysteine and the closing phenylalanine or tryptophan. D genes are given only for firm matches.

V gene	J gene	D gene	CDR3 protein
TRBV3-1	TRBJ2-7	NA	CASSQDGSYEQYF
TRBV6-5	TRBJ1-6	NA	CASSYSGQGGSSYNSPLHF
TRBV5-1	TRBJ2-7	NA	CASSLAPGSNYEQYF
TRBV7-2	TRBJ2-5	NA	CASSLGAGLGETQYF
TRBV24-1	TRBJ2-2	NA	CATSSPTDSGPLPGELFF
TRBV6-2/TRBV6-3	TRBJ1-5	NA	CASSYMRGGQPQHF
TRBV7-3	TRBJ1-3	NA	CASSSGGGTGNTIYF
TRBV7-9	TRBJ2-1	TRBD1	CASSTRDSNQFF
TRBV7-9	TRBJ2-3	TRBD2	CASSLARTSGGDTQYF
TRBV5-1	TRBJ2-5	NA	CASSLAGRAPGTQYF
TRBV28	TRBJ1-6	NA	CASSSGAAIYNSPLHF
TRBV28	TRBJ1-5	NA	CASSFTQPQHF
TRBV7-2	TRBJ2-1	NA	CASSLFRPLKSAVLYNEQFF
TRBV28	TRBJ2-2	NA	CASHPSPANTGELFF
TRBV7-2	TRBJ2-7	NA	CASSLYGSYEQYF
TRBV20-1	TRBJ2-4	NA	CSATSAAKNIQYF
TRBV7-6	TRBJ2-3	TRBD2	CASSSQGLAADTQYF
TRBV12-3/TRBV12-4	TRBJ2-1	NA	CASSRGQRGNNEQFF
TRBV4-1	TRBJ2-3	NA	CASSQDKGVTQYF
TRBV29-1	TRBJ2-3	NA	CSVVREHTDTQYF
TRBV7-3	TRBJ2-7	TRBD1	CASSPSQGDEQYF
TRBV6-1	TRBJ2-2	NA	CAFRGSGTGELFF
TRBV7-9	TRBJ1-4	NA	CASSGPDGRKLFF
TRBV7-9	TRBJ2-1	NA	CASSEPLGYNEQFF
TRBV5-1	TRBJ1-1	TRBD1	CASSSRDRGLMAEAFF
TRBV20-1	TRBJ1-2	NA	CSANAVRSDGYTF
TRBV5-1	TRBJ2-7	NA	CASSLAGIYEQYF
TRBV5-4	TRBJ2-3	TRBD1	CASSSRTGWGTDTQYF
TRBV10-2	TRBJ2-1	TRBD2	CASSVFPASGGAGGNEQFF
TRBV6-1	TRBJ2-3	NA	CASSEVVETEEMYTQYF
TRBV24-1	TRBJ2-5	NA	CATSAAGQETQYF
TRBV6-1	TRBJ2-1	NA	CASSEPGRPYNEQFF
TRBV6-5	TRBJ1-2	NA	CASSYKVAGAINYGYTF